This T cell receptor beta chain was profiled in a study of cytomegalovirus exposure and HLA in healthy donors. The overall study: The roughly 110 validation repertoires were produced on the same platform as the roughly 670 repertoires of the first cohort. This was reported in a later analysis. Study observations and caveats: Altogether, around 160 TCR beta chains were recorded as cytomegalovirus-associated.

Using immunoSEQ multiplex PCR, the repertoire was profiled, and TCRdb retains in-frame clones only, with some absent. The table shows about 65,000 clones, with about 94% occurring only once. Note on this clone: Its antigen is undetermined.

These donors were members of the approximately 110-subject validation cohort, a group separate from the approximately 670-subject first cohort. The CDR3 totals 15 residues. Trimming removed 4 bases at V and 6 bases at J, with 17 bases between. CDR1 SGHAT and CDR2 FQNNGV come from the germline V gene. What was sequenced was PBMCs. This receptor was obtained from a man aged 18-30 years in good health and CMV-seropositive. This rearrangement joins TRBV11-2 to TRBJ2-3; D is possibly TRBD1 (6 bases). The CDR3 region is CASSSNPQGWDTQYF. CDR3 nucleotides: TGTGCCAGCAGCTCCAACCCCCAGGGGTGGGATACGCAGTATTTT.